The 14 T cell receptor beta chains in this list originate from one sample, sequenced in a study of blood T cell repertoires in COVID-19 (TCRdb year 2020). The library relied on the immunoSEQ multiplex PCR assay. TCRdb holds this immuneACCESS table with in-frame rearrangements only. Some clones are missing; in checked studies, unresolved V genes explain under half, and the rest has no known cause. This sample holds 250,000 to 300,000 clones; 85% to 90% were observed only once. Around 3.6% of the sample rests with the top ten. The sample consisted of peripheral blood. These receptors originate from a young man with active or convalescent COVID-19.

The chain joins TRBV5-1 to TRBJ1-2; no reliable D call. Germline V gives CDR1 SGHRS, CDR2 YFSETQ. Trimming stripped 6 bases from V and 0 bases from J, with 12 bases between. The CDR3 consists of 14 residues. CDR3 DNA: TGCGCCAGCACCAACGAGAACCCTAACTATGGCTACACCTTC. Translated: CASTNENPNYGYTF.

This CDR3 is CASSLPAGRTEAFF. The CDR3, as DNA: TGTGCCAGCAGCTTGCCTGCAGGGCGGACTGAAGCTTTCTTT. The V call is TRBV5-6, the J call TRBJ1-1; TRBD1 might be the D (5 bases). V shed 1 base and J shed 5 bases, with 12 bases lying between them. CDR3 length: 14 residues. Germline V CDR1 and CDR2: SGHDT, YYEEEE.

The chain combines TRBV7-2 with TRBJ1-5, with D hard to call. CDR1 SGHTA and CDR2 FQGNSA come from the germline V gene. V was trimmed by 4 bases and J by 9 bases, leaving 13 bases between them. The CDR3 totals 13 residues. The CDR3 loop reads CASSSAGNLPQHF. The CDR3 DNA sequence: TGTGCCAGCAGCTCGGCGGGGAACCTGCCCCAGCATTTT.

The chain carries TRBV11-2 and TRBJ2-1; D is perhaps TRBD2 (6 bases). The germline gives CDR1 SGHAT, CDR2 FQNNGV. This CDR3 is 16 amino acids long. V shed 4 bases and J shed 9 bases, with 22 bases lying between them. The CDR3: CASSSILGRDRVEQFF. Here the CDR3 DNA reads TGTGCCAGCAGCTCCATCCTGGGGCGGGATAGGGTTGAGCAGTTCTTC.

V gene TRBV7-9 combines with J gene TRBJ2-7, with D possibly TRBD1 on 6 matching bases. The V gene lost 5 bases and the J gene lost 0 bases, with 14 bases spanning the gap. CDR3 length: 15 residues. Germline values: CDR1 SEHNR, CDR2 FQNEAQ (reference sequence). The CDR3 DNA is TGTGCCAGCAGCCCCACGAGGGGGAGCTCCTACGAGCAGTACTTC. Protein product: CASSPTRGSSYEQYF. Filled out from reference TRBV7-9 and TRBJ2-7, the complete variable domain reads DTGVSQNPRHKITKRGQNVTFRCDPISEHNRLYWYRQTLGQGPEFLTYFQNEAQLEKSRLLSDRFSAERPKGSFSTLEIQRTEQGDSAMYLCASSPTRGSSYEQYFGPGTRLTVT.

V is TRBV11-3 and J is TRBJ2-3; 10 bases match TRBD1. Per germline, CDR1 SGHNT and CDR2 YENEEA. The V segment lost 9 bases and the J segment 4 bases; nucleotides outside the gene matches: 4. This CDR3 has 13 amino acids. Written as DNA, the CDR3 is TGTGCCAGTAGGGACAGGGGTGCAGATACGCAGTATTTT. Protein product: CASRDRGADTQYF.

The chain employs TRBV29-1 and TRBJ1-2, with TRBD1 matching over 8 bases. The CDR3 is 13 amino acids. CDR1 SQVTM and CDR2 ANQGSEA come from the germline V gene. CDR3 region: CSITGGPNYGYTF. In nucleotides, the CDR3 is TGCAGTATAACAGGGGGTCCTAACTATGGCTACACCTTC.

V and J are TRBV11-1 and TRBJ2-7, with D perhaps matching TRBD2 (7 bases). The CDR3 has 15 amino acids. Germline assignment: CDR1 SGHAT and CDR2 FQDESV (reference sequence). Trimming left V 8 bases short and J 1 base short, with 18 bases between. This chain's CDR3 is CASSLAGGLSYEQYF. The CDR3 DNA follows: TGTGCCAGCTCCCTAGCCGGGGGGCTGTCCTACGAGCAGTACTTC.

This clone was found a few times. This sequence joins TRBV5-5 and TRBJ1-2; D gene unclear. The CDR3 totals 11 residues. CDR1 and CDR2 from the germline V gene are SGHKS and YYEKEE (reference sequence). Between the trimmed V and J ends, which lost 3 bases and 2 bases, there was a span of 2 bases. In nucleotides, the CDR3 is TGTGCCAGCAGCTCAAACTATGGCTACACCTTC. Translating gives CASSSNYGYTF.

This chain links TRBV25-1 with TRBJ2-2, with 7 nucleotides matching TRBD1. V was clipped by 4 bases and J by 8 bases; unmatched bases: 16. Germline CDR1 and CDR2: MGHDK and SYGVNS. The CDR3 extends over 17 amino acids. This chain's CDR3 is CASSGLGTDLWVGELFF. The DNA of the CDR3 is TGTGCCAGCAGTGGACTCGGGACAGACTTATGGGTGGGGGAGCTGTTTTTT.

This chain links TRBV6-5 with TRBJ1-2; 9 bases line up with TRBD1. Trimming took 4 bases from V and 8 from J; bases not matched to a gene: 2. The germline V gene encodes CDR1 MNHEY and CDR2 SVGAGI. The CDR3 contains 12 residues. The CDR3 spells CASSSQGAGYTF. The CDR3 coding sequence is TGTGCCAGCAGTTCACAGGGGGCCGGCTACACCTTC.

This clone was detected a few times. The J gene is TRBJ1-5, the V gene TRBV19; no reliable D call. Between the trimmed V and J ends, which lost 5 bases and 3 bases, there was a span of 11 bases. Germline V lookup: CDR1 LNHDA, CDR2 SQIVND (reference sequence). The CDR3 runs 14 residues. The CDR3 loop reads CASSGLSFNQPQHF. The CDR3 coding sequence is TGTGCCAGTAGTGGTCTTAGCTTCAATCAGCCCCAGCATTTT.

This clone has more than one count but fewer than ten. The CDR3 region has the DNA TGTGCCAGCAGCACCCGTAGGTGGGGAGACGATGAGCAGTTCTTC. This codes for CASSTRRWGDDEQFF. V is TRBV5-4 and J is TRBJ2-1; the D gene is possibly TRBD2 (5 bases). Germline CDR1 and CDR2: SGHNT and YYREEE (reference sequence). This CDR3 is built from 15 residues. V lost 4 bases and J lost 8, with 19 bases in between.

The V call is TRBV28, the J call TRBJ1-5, with D unresolved. The CDR3 consists of 14 residues. Trimming shortened V by 1 base and J by 0 bases, and 4 bases separated the two germline ends. The germline gives CDR1 MDHEN, CDR2 SYDVKM. The CDR3 region is CASSLFNSNQPQHF. The DNA for the CDR3 is TGTGCCAGCAGTTTATTCAATAGCAATCAGCCCCAGCATTTT.